Listed below are T cell receptor beta chains from one sample, sequenced in a study of cytomegalovirus exposure and HLA in healthy donors. The repertoire was sequenced with immunoSEQ multiplex PCR; TCRdb's copy has only in-frame clones and lacks some. The sample lists about 300,000 clones; more than 80% were seen once. Sequencing was performed on PBMCs. The receptors here all came from a man aged 40-49 years in good health and CMV-seropositive. The CDR3 runs from the conserved cysteine through the conserved F or W. D genes are given only for firm matches. Only part of the rows carry a size: once, few, many, or a class if the clone is expanded.

-	TRBV4-2	TRBJ2-1	15	-	CASSQGGSGYNEQFF	TGTGCCAGCAGCCAAGGAGGGTCGGGGTACAATGAGCAGTTCTTC
TRBD1	TRBV25-1	TRBJ1-1	15	once	CASSADRWVNTEAFF	TGTGCCAGCAGTGCGGACAGGTGGGTGAACACTGAAGCTTTCTTT
TRBD2	TRBV28	TRBJ2-1	14	-	CASRLAVGYNEQFF	TGTGCCAGCAGACTAGCGGTGGGGTACAATGAGCAGTTCTTC
TRBD1	TRBV28	TRBJ1-5	15	-	CASSFGGTGHRPQHF	TGTGCCAGCAGTTTCGGCGGGACAGGCCATAGGCCCCAGCATTTT
-	TRBV30	TRBJ2-7	12	-	CAWSPGTYEQYF	TGTGCCTGGAGCCCCGGGACCTACGAGCAGTACTTC
-	TRBV30	TRBJ1-2	14	-	CAWSPLRGSHGYTF	TGTGCCTGGAGTCCCCTACGGGGTTCGCATGGCTACACCTTC
TRBD1	TRBV5-4	TRBJ1-6	12	-	CASSQGDSPLHF	TGTGCCAGCAGTCAGGGGGATTCACCCCTCCACTTT
TRBD1	TRBV4-3	TRBJ1-4	16	few	CASSQKWGQANEKLFF	TGCGCCAGCAGCCAAAAGTGGGGACAGGCTAATGAAAAACTGTTTTTT
TRBD1	TRBV23-1	TRBJ2-5	14	-	CASSRSQGGETQYF	TGCGCCAGCAGTCGATCACAGGGGGGTGAGACCCAGTACTTC
-	TRBV7-9	TRBJ2-3	12	-	CASSPSTDTQYF	TGTGCCAGCAGCCCTAGCACAGATACGCAGTATTTT
-	TRBV6-6	TRBJ2-2	16	-	CASSPGTGVPTGELFF	TGTGCCAGCAGTCCCGGGACGGGAGTGCCGACCGGGGAGCTGTTTTTT
-	TRBV6-4	TRBJ2-6	17	-	CASSDSGQPSGANVLTF	TGTGCCAGCAGTGACTCGGGACAACCCTCTGGGGCCAACGTCCTGACTTTC
TRBD2	TRBV30	TRBJ2-7	13	-	CAWQLAGPNEQYF	TGTGCCTGGCAACTAGCGGGACCAAACGAGCAGTACTTC
TRBD1	TRBV5-6	TRBJ1-2	13	-	CASSPDREGGYTF	TGTGCCAGCAGCCCGGACAGGGAAGGGGGCTACACCTTC
-	TRBV27	TRBJ1-5	14	-	CASSGDRTNQPQHF	TGTGCCAGCAGTGGCGACAGGACAAATCAGCCCCAGCATTTT
TRBD2	TRBV5-5	TRBJ2-1	15	-	CASSLGLAGYNEQFF	TGTGCCAGCAGCTTGGGACTAGCGGGATATAATGAGCAGTTCTTC
-	TRBV7-9	TRBJ1-1	15	few	CASSYATDLNTEAFF	TGTGCCAGCAGCTACGCGACAGACTTGAACACTGAAGCTTTCTTT
TRBD1	TRBV2	TRBJ2-5	14	once	CASRADRGRETQYF	TGTGCCAGCAGGGCCGACAGGGGGCGTGAGACCCAGTACTTC
-	TRBV10-3	TRBJ2-3	15	-	CAISKPGQSTDTQYF	TGTGCCATCAGCAAACCGGGACAAAGCACAGATACGCAGTATTTT
-	TRBV7-2	TRBJ1-5	14	-	CASSPRVGNQPQHF	TGTGCCAGCAGCCCCAGGGTAGGCAATCAGCCCCAGCATTTT
-	TRBV19	TRBJ1-5	19	-	CASSPPWRRARWEGQPQHF	TGTGCCAGTAGTCCGCCTTGGAGGCGGGCGAGATGGGAGGGGCAGCCCCAGCATTTT
-	TRBV11-3	TRBJ1-4	13	-	CASSLDARGKLFF	TGTGCCAGCAGCTTAGATGCTCGGGGAAAACTGTTTTTT
TRBD2	TRBV27	TRBJ2-1	15	-	CASSLGGRPYNEQFF	TGTGCCAGCAGTTTAGGCGGGAGGCCCTACAATGAGCAGTTCTTC
TRBD1	TRBV5-1	TRBJ1-1	14	-	CASSFEGAGTEAFF	TGCGCCAGCAGCTTTGAGGGGGCTGGGACTGAAGCTTTCTTT
TRBD1	TRBV7-8	TRBJ2-1	15	-	CASSDHRGPLHEQFF	TGTGCCAGCAGCGATCACAGGGGGCCCCTGCATGAGCAGTTCTTC
-	TRBV7-2	TRBJ1-4	15	-	CASSSARATNEKLFF	TGTGCCAGCAGCTCAGCAAGAGCAACTAATGAAAAACTGTTTTTT